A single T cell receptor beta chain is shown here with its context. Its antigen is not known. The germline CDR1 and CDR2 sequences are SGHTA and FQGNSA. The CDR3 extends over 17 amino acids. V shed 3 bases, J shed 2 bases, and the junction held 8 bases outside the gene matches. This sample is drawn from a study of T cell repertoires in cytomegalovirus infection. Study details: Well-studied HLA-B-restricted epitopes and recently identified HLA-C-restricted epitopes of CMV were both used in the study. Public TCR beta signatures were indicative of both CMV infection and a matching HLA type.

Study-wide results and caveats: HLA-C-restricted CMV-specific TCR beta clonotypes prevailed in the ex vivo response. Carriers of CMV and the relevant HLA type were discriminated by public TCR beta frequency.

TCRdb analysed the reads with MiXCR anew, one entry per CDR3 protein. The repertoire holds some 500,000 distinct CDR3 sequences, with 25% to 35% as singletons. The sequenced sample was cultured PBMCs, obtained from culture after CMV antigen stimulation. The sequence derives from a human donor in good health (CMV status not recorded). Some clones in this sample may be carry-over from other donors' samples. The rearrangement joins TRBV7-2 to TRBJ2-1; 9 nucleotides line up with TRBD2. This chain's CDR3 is CASSLGVGGRAYNEQFF. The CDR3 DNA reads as TGTGCCAGCAGCTTGGGGGTTGGCGGGAGGGCCTACAATGAGCAGTTCTTC.